The rows below give T cell receptor beta chains drawn from one sample of a study of cytomegalovirus exposure and HLA in healthy donors. Measured with immunoSEQ multiplex PCR; TCRdb has only the in-frame clones, and not every one. The sample yields 60,000 to 65,000 clones, approximately 89% seen once. The material sequenced was PBMCs. These receptors came from a man aged 18 to 30 in good health and CMV-seronegative. Each CDR3 is given without its conserved first and last residue. The listing skips clone size in some rows; elsewhere it reads once, few, many or a size class.

>-|TRBJ1-4|TRBV28
ASSLIRQGGGDEKLF
>-|TRBJ1-3|TRBV6-1
ASSVLPGQGVSLSGNTIY
>once|-|TRBV2
ASRAPSGGFYEQY
>-|TRBJ2-3|TRBV5-1
ASSSRTSGGPSTDTQY
>-|TRBJ1-6|TRBV18
ASSPLRDSPLH
>-|TRBJ1-2|TRBV4-1
ASSQGSTPNYGYT
>-|TRBJ1-4|TRBV5-4
ASSSQGNEKLF
>once|TRBJ2-1|TRBV7-9
ASSLGPTSGGNEQF
>-|TRBJ2-1|TRBV2
ASRPGNLGNEQF
>-|TRBJ2-5|TRBV9
ASSVAGSQETQY
>-|TRBJ1-5|TRBV5-4
ASSSSQGGDQPQH
>-|TRBJ1-2|TRBV13
ASSLVVAVYGYT
>-|TRBJ1-1|TRBV27
ASSQSGQPEAF
>-|TRBJ1-1|TRBV5-1
ASSTGQGVTEAF
>-|TRBJ1-2|TRBV6-1
ASSPLNYGYT
>-|TRBJ1-4|TRBV4-1
ASSPGPTRGHEKLF
>-|TRBJ2-2|TRBV7-3
ASSSGTATGELF
>-|TRBJ1-2|TRBV30
AWSVPGGANYGYT
>-|TRBJ1-3|TRBV5-4
ASSFGGGNTIY
>-|TRBJ2-7|TRBV5-1
ASSVQDTYEQY
>-|TRBJ2-7|TRBV13
ASSLGSGAREQY
>few|TRBJ2-3|TRBV4-1
ASSHSTGPSTDTQY
>-|TRBJ2-5|TRBV9
ASSPRRGGSWETQY
>-|TRBJ1-2|TRBV15
ATSDEFTGSGYT
>-|TRBJ1-1|TRBV9
ASSVIQGNTEAF
>-|TRBJ2-3|TRBV7-9
ASSLATTGADTQY
>-|TRBJ2-3|TRBV29-1
SVEMAGPSTDTQY
>-|TRBJ1-1|TRBV6-5
ASRARQGENTEAF
>few|TRBJ1-5|TRBV6-1
ASSELDRNQPQH
>-|TRBJ1-6|TRBV14
ASSQVPGNSPLH
>-|TRBJ1-5|TRBV6-6
ASSIATANQPQH
>-|TRBJ2-3|TRBV7-3
ASSFSGGALDTQY
>-|TRBJ2-1|TRBV7-9
ASWGGIYNEQF
>-|TRBJ2-3|TRBV6-5
ASSLGLADLGTQY
>-|TRBJ2-1|TRBV5-4
ASSPNTGTASYNEQF
>-|TRBJ2-5|TRBV7-8
ASSRRTGGGAQETQY
>-|TRBJ1-1|TRBV4-1
ASSQGANTEAF
>-|TRBJ2-3|TRBV12-5
ASGWVVSLEDRDTQY
>-|TRBJ1-2|TRBV5-1
ASSLSDRGRSAYGYT
>-|TRBJ2-1|TRBV5-4
ASSPTSGLYNEQF
>-|TRBJ1-1|TRBV5-4
ASSLYHMNTEAF
>-|TRBJ2-2|TRBV5-4
ASSSKDKNTGELF
>-|TRBJ2-6|TRBV2
ASSRAGIGANVLT
>few|TRBJ1-2|TRBV5-1
AREDRAECYGYT
>-|TRBJ2-7|TRBV6-5
ASGSVGGYSYEQY
>once|TRBJ1-1|TRBV4-2
ASSQDYLGTVNTEAF
>-|TRBJ2-7|TRBV29-1
SAARPGGEQY
>-|TRBJ1-6|TRBV4-1
ASSRTTGETSPLH
>-|TRBJ1-1|TRBV7-3
ASSKHRDTEAF
>-|TRBJ1-5|TRBV19
ASIGGRVQPQH
>-|TRBJ1-1|TRBV12-1
ASSHGHLNTEAF
>-|TRBJ2-4|TRBV2
ASRGGGAKNIQY
>few|TRBJ1-4|TRBV4-2
ASSQDTGTVSEKLF
>-|TRBJ1-2|TRBV5-6
ASSLDGFGYT
>-|TRBJ1-1|TRBV18
ASSPPAGVNTEAF